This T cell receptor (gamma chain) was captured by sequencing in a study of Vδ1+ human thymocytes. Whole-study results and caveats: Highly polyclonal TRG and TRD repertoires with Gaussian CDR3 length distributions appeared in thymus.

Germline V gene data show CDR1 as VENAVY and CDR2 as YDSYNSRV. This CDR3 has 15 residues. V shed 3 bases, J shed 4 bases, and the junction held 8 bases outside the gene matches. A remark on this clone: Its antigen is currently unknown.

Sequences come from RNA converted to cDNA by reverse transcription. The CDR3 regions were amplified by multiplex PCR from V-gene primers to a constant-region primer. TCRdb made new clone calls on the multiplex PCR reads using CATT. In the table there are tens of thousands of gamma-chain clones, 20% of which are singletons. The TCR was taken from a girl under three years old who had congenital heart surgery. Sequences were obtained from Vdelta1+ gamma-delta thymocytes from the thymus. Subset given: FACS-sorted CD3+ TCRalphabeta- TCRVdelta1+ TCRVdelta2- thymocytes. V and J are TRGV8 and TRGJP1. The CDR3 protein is CATWDRHGTGWFKIF. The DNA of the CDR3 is TGTGCCACCTGGGATCGACACGGCACTGGTTGGTTCAAGATATTT.